The 20 T cell receptor beta chains in this list originate from one sample, sequenced in a study of molecular identifiers for immune sequencing clone quantification. One entry per CDR3 protein, called by TCRdb with MiXCR from the PCR reads. Among around 460,000 distinct CDR3 sequences, 20% to 25% were seen once, and the ten largest hold under 0.85%. The sequencing input was naive CD8+ T cells from blood, with Jurkat cell RNA spiked in. The subset: FACS-sorted CD8+CD4-CCR7+CD45RA+ naive T cells. These TCRs come from a human donor in good health. Some libraries in this study had Jurkat cell RNA spiked in.

This clonotype occurred a few times. The chain is built from TRBV20-1 and TRBJ2-1; 7 positions agree with TRBD2. Germline loops: CDR1 DFQATT, CDR2 SNEGSKA (reference sequence). This CDR3 is 14 amino acids long. The V and J ends lost 7 bases and 5 bases, in that order; junction bases with no gene match: 11. This CDR3 is CSVPVSGGNNEQFF. In DNA form, the CDR3 reads TGCAGTGTTCCCGTGTCGGGGGGAAACAATGAGCAGTTCTTC.

This clonotype was counted between two and nine times. The junction does not match germline at one end; this may be a read error. The chain is built from TRBV6-6 and TRBJ2-3; 10 nucleotides line up with TRBD2. The germline gives CDR1 MNHNY, CDR2 SVGAGI (reference sequence). This CDR3 spans 15 amino acids. The CDR3 nucleotides read TGTGCCAGCAACCGTAACAGCGGGGGGGAGGATACGCGGTATTTT. Protein sequence: CASNRNSGGEDTRYF.

CDR3 protein: CASSEGQSNGELFF. The CDR3 nucleotides are TGTGCCAGCAGTGAAGGACAGTCTAACGGGGAGCTGTTTTTT. The V gene is TRBV2, the J gene TRBJ2-2; perhaps TRBD1 as D (5 bases). CDR1 is SNHLY, CDR2 FYNNEI, per germline. The ends were cut back, 1 base at V and 7 bases at J, with 10 bases in the middle. CDR3 length equals 14 residues.

J is TRBJ2-4 and V is TRBV5-4, with 7 nucleotides matching TRBD1. The CDR3 has 15 amino acids. The trim removed 3 bases at V and 5 bases at J, leaving 8 bases unmatched. Germline loops: CDR1 SGHNT, CDR2 YYREEE (reference sequence). This chain's CDR3 is CASSYIGGFENIQYF. CDR3 bases: TGTGCCAGCAGCTATATAGGGGGCTTCGAAAACATTCAGTACTTC.

This clonotype was observed at least ten times. Mismatch with germline at one junction end may stem from a read error. The chain uses TRBV10-1 and TRBJ2-7; no firm D call. Per germline, CDR1 WNHNN and CDR2 SYGVQD (reference sequence). This CDR3 is built from 10 residues. For the CDR3, the DNA is TGCGCCAGCGTCTTCGGCATCTGGTCCTTC. Protein sequence: CASVFGIWSF.

This clonotype was seen many times. The chain uses TRBV5-1 and TRBJ2-7, with 7 bases that match TRBD1. The germline V gene encodes CDR1 SGHRS and CDR2 YFSETQ. Trimming at V came to 2 bases and at J to 0 bases, leaving 2 bases not matched to a gene. There are 14 residues in the CDR3. This chain's CDR3 is CASSFDRVSYEQYF. CDR3 in DNA: TGCGCCAGCAGCTTTGACAGGGTCTCCTACGAGCAGTACTTC. The complete variable domain, with remaining parts taken from reference TRBV5-1 and TRBJ2-7, reads KAGVTQTPRYLIKTRGQQVTLSCSPISGHRSVSWYQQTPGQGLQFLFEYFSETQRNKGNFPGRFSGRQFSNSRSEMNVSTLELGDSALYLCASSFDRVSYEQYFGPGTRLTVT.

About this clonotype: This sequence may be a read error, since a much larger clone differs from it by one base. The final CDR3 position lacks the conserved phenylalanine or tryptophan, pointing to a likely read error. J is TRBJ2-7 and V is TRBV10-3, with a tentative D call TRBD1 (6 bases). V lost 2 bases and J 0 bases, leaving 11 bases between the germline ends. The CDR3 loop spans 15 amino acids. Germline loops: CDR1 ENHRY, CDR2 SYGVKD. The CDR3 here is CAISENRDTSYEQYL. In DNA, the CDR3 is TGTGCCATCAGTGAGAACCGGGACACCTCCTACGAGCAGTACCTC.

The sample holds many counts of this clonotype. This rearrangement joins TRBV10-3 to TRBJ2-7; possibly TRBD2 for D (5 bases). Trimming shortened V by 2 bases and J by 7 bases, and 15 bases separated the two germline ends. The CDR3 consists of 14 residues. CDR1 is ENHRY and CDR2 is SYGVKD in the germline V gene. The CDR3 sequence is CAISEVSTSGEQYF. The DNA of the CDR3 is TGTGCCATCAGTGAGGTTTCCACGTCGGGGGAGCAGTACTTC.

As regards this clonotype: A clone one base away is much larger, so this may be a read error. This rearrangement joins TRBV29-1 to TRBJ2-1, with D tentatively TRBD2 (7 bases). Germline V gives CDR1 SQVTM, CDR2 ANQGSEA. The length of the CDR3 is 15 residues. CDR3 coding DNA: TGCAGCGTTGAGGAGGTGCGGGGGCCCTACAATGGGCAGTTCTTC. This encodes CSVEEVRGPYNGQFF.

This clonotype was detected a few times. The chain employs TRBV6-5 and TRBJ1-4, with 7 bases matching TRBD1. Trimming took 6 bases from V and 8 from J; bases not matched to a gene: 9. Per the germline V gene, CDR1 is MNHEY and CDR2 is SVGAGI. The CDR3 covers 14 residues. CDR3 in DNA: TGTGCCAGCAGCCAGGACAGGACGAGCGAAAAACTGTTTTTT. Amino acid sequence: CASSQDRTSEKLFF.

Turning to this clonotype: The junction and the germline gene differ at one end; a read error may be behind it. V and J are TRBV6-5 and TRBJ1-5; D is unclear. The length of the CDR3 is 16 residues. CDR1 and CDR2 from the germline V gene are MNHEY and SVGAGI. CDR3 sequence reads: CAGSFGPAEGNQPQHF. DNA for the CDR3: TGTGCCGGCAGCTTTGGGCCTGCTGAGGGCAATCAGCCCCAGCATTTT.

This clonotype was detected a few times. The rearrangement joins TRBV7-9 to TRBJ2-1; 13 nucleotides match TRBD2. V gave up 4 bases and J gave up 10 bases; unmatched junction bases: 10. CDR3 length: 16 amino acids. The germline CDR1 and CDR2 sequences are SEHNR and FQNEAQ (reference sequence). DNA for the CDR3: TGTGCCAGCAGCTCCGTTTCCGGGACTAGCGGGAAGGAGCAGTTCTTC. Translating gives CASSSVSGTSGKEQFF. The complete variable domain, with remaining parts taken from reference TRBV7-9 and TRBJ2-1, reads DTGVSQNPRHKITKRGQNVTFRCDPISEHNRLYWYRQTLGQGPEFLTYFQNEAQLEKSRLLSDRFSAERPKGSFSTLEIQRTEQGDSAMYLCASSSVSGTSGKEQFFGPGTRLTVL.

This clonotype was found a few times. The J gene is TRBJ2-7, the V gene TRBV9, with D possibly being TRBD2 (6 bases). The CDR3 is 17 amino acids. Germline values: CDR1 SGDLS, CDR2 YYNGEE. The V and J ends lost 0 bases and 4 bases respectively, with 20 bases between them. The CDR3: CASSVDPGGVKTYEQYF. The DNA for the CDR3 is TGTGCCAGCAGCGTAGACCCAGGAGGGGTTAAGACGTACGAGCAGTACTTC.

In its sample, this clonotype was seen many times. The chain carries TRBV27 and TRBJ1-5, with D perhaps matching TRBD1 (6 bases). The CDR3 extends over 18 amino acids. Germline assignment: CDR1 MNHEY and CDR2 SMNVEV (reference sequence). V was pared by 4 bases and J by 0 bases, with 19 bases between. Here the CDR3 reads CASSSWGQGGTSNQPQHF. In nucleotides, the CDR3 is TGTGCCAGCAGTTCTTGGGGGCAAGGGGGTACTAGCAATCAGCCCCAGCATTTT.

This clonotype occurred many times. This chain uses TRBV29-1 with TRBJ2-1; TRBD1 matches 8 bases. The CDR3 has 12 amino acids. Trimming cost V 6 bases and J 10 bases; bases outside gene matches: 8. Germline CDR1 SQVTM, CDR2 ANQGSEA. The CDR3 nucleotides read TGCAGCGTACCCCACAGGGGGTTGGAGCAGTTCTTC. This encodes CSVPHRGLEQFF.

This clonotype was counted ten times or more. The chain couples TRBV2 to TRBJ1-5; D gene unclear. The V gene's germline CDR1 is SNHLY and CDR2 FYNNEI. V lost 0 bases to trimming and J lost 0 bases, with 12 bases between them. This CDR3 has 17 residues. CDR3 coding DNA: TGTGCCAGCAGTGAAGCGCTAGGTCCCAATAGCAATCAGCCCCAGCATTTT. Amino acid sequence: CASSEALGPNSNQPQHF.

As regards this clonotype: This may arise from a read error, as a much more abundant clone is one base away. The CDR3 carries no conserved terminal phenylalanine or tryptophan, so it likely arises from a read error. The chain uses TRBV20-1 and TRBJ2-7; perhaps TRBD2 as D (5 bases). The CDR3 runs to 13 residues. Trimming removed 1 base from V and 1 base from J, with 8 bases in between. The germline V gene has CDR1 DFQATT and CDR2 SNEGSKA (reference sequence). CDR3 residues: CSARVRGSYEQYL. CDR3 DNA: TGCAGTGCTAGAGTACGGGGATCCTACGAGCAGTACCTC.

The chain is built from TRBV6-5 and TRBJ1-2; D is unclear. Between the trimmed V and J ends, which lost 3 bases and 10 bases, there was a span of 12 bases. The CDR3 spans 12 residues. CDR1 is MNHEY, CDR2 SVGAGI, per germline. The chain's CDR3 is CASSYGPFDYTF. The CDR3 DNA is TGTGCCAGCAGTTATGGGCCTTTCGACTACACCTTC.

As concerns this clonotype: Given a much more abundant clone one base away, this may be a read error. The rearrangement joins TRBV27 to TRBJ2-7, with 8 positions matching TRBD2. The V gene's germline CDR1 is MNHEY and CDR2 SMNVEV (reference sequence). Trimming at V came to 11 bases and at J to 3 bases, leaving 9 bases not matched to a gene. The CDR3 extends over 13 amino acids. This chain's CDR3 is CAGALGLGYEQYF. CDR3 DNA sequence: TGTGCCGGCGCACTGGGACTAGGCTACGAGCAGTACTTC.

There are many counts of this clonotype. This sequence joins TRBV29-1 and TRBJ1-1; possible D gene TRBD1, 5 bases. The CDR3 runs to 14 residues. CDR1 is SQVTM, CDR2 ANQGSEA, per germline. Deletions cut 3 bases from V and 1 base from J, with 12 bases between. The CDR3 spells CSVDVGVRNTEAFF. The CDR3 DNA is TGCAGCGTTGACGTGGGGGTACGGAACACTGAAGCTTTCTTT.